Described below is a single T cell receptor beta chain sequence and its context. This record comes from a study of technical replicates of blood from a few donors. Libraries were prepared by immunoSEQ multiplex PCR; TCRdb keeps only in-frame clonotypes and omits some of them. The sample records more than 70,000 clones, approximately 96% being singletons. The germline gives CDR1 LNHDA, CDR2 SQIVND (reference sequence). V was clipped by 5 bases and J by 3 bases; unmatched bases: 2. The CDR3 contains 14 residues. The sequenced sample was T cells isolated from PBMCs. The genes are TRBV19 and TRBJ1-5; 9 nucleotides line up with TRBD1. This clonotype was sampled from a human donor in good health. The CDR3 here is CASSRDRDNQPQHF. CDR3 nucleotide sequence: TGTGCCAGTAGTCGGGACAGGGACAATCAGCCCCAGCATTTT.